These T cell receptor beta chains were read from a single sample in a study of OX40 agonist ivuxolimab in advanced cancers. Produced via immunoSEQ multiplex PCR; TCRdb's table is partial and in-frame only. Of 45,000 to 55,000 clones detected, approximately 80% appear once; the ten largest clones hold almost 6.5%. Specimen: CD4+ or CD8+ T cells sorted from blood, collected in a trial of the OX40 agonist ivuxolimab. The origin of the receptors is an adult with an advanced solid tumor such as melanoma, head and neck, liver or kidney cancer. Both conserved end residues are part of each CDR3. Each record gives: J gene, D gene, clone size, V gene, CDR3 DNA, CDR3 protein. The D gene is left open where the match is weak. Rows may omit the clone size; those that give it use once, few, many or a size class.

j_gene: TRBJ2-1
d_gene: NA
abundance: NA
v_gene: TRBV19
CDR3nt: TGTGCCAGTAGTAAGACCGACTACAATGAGCAGTTCTTC
CDR3aa: CASSKTDYNEQFF

j_gene: TRBJ2-5
d_gene: TRBD1
abundance: once
v_gene: TRBV5-1
CDR3nt: TGCGCCAGCAGCTCCTGGACAGGGGGCCTCCAAGAGACCCAGTACTTC
CDR3aa: CASSSWTGGLQETQYF

j_gene: TRBJ1-1
d_gene: NA
abundance: NA
v_gene: TRBV7-2
CDR3nt: TGTGCCAGCAGCTTTTCCCCGGTCGGGTTGAACACTGAAGCTTTCTTT
CDR3aa: CASSFSPVGLNTEAFF

j_gene: TRBJ2-1
d_gene: NA
abundance: once
v_gene: TRBV2
CDR3nt: TGTGCCAGCAGTGATGGGTGGGCTGGAAATGAGCAGTTCTTC
CDR3aa: CASSDGWAGNEQFF

j_gene: TRBJ2-2
d_gene: TRBD2
abundance: once
v_gene: TRBV4-1
CDR3nt: TGCGCCAGCAGCCGTAGCGGGGGGGCCTCCGGGGAGCTGTTTTTT
CDR3aa: CASSRSGGASGELFF

j_gene: TRBJ1-2
d_gene: NA
abundance: NA
v_gene: TRBV28
CDR3nt: TGTGCCAGCAGTTCCCGGGAAAACTATGGCTACACCTTC
CDR3aa: CASSSRENYGYTF

j_gene: TRBJ2-1
d_gene: NA
abundance: NA
v_gene: TRBV6-6
CDR3nt: TGTGCCAGCAGGGCACAGGGAACACCCTACAATGAGCAGTTCTTC
CDR3aa: CASRAQGTPYNEQFF

j_gene: TRBJ2-7
d_gene: TRBD2
abundance: NA
v_gene: TRBV28
CDR3nt: TGTGCCAGCAGTTCCCCTAGCGGGAGGGTCTCCTACGAGCAGTACTTC
CDR3aa: CASSSPSGRVSYEQYF

j_gene: TRBJ2-5
d_gene: NA
abundance: NA
v_gene: TRBV25-1
CDR3nt: TGTGCCAGCAGTCCCATCGGAGAGACCCAGTACTTC
CDR3aa: CASSPIGETQYF

j_gene: TRBJ2-5
d_gene: NA
abundance: NA
v_gene: TRBV7-7
CDR3nt: TGTGCCAGCAGCTTAGCGCTTGGGGGAGTTCAGACCCAGTACTTC
CDR3aa: CASSLALGGVQTQYF

j_gene: TRBJ1-5
d_gene: NA
abundance: NA
v_gene: TRBV4-1
CDR3nt: TGCGCCAGCAGCCAGAGGGGAGGGCAGCCCCAGCATTTT
CDR3aa: CASSQRGGQPQHF

j_gene: TRBJ2-7
d_gene: NA
abundance: few
v_gene: TRBV6-5
CDR3nt: TGTGCCAGCAGTGCTACTCTGGGATTCATCGACGAGCAGTACTTC
CDR3aa: CASSATLGFIDEQYF

j_gene: TRBJ1-1
d_gene: TRBD1
abundance: NA
v_gene: TRBV28
CDR3nt: TGTGCCAGCAGTTCCGACAGGGTAGTCGGGGACACTGAAGCTTTCTTT
CDR3aa: CASSSDRVVGDTEAFF

j_gene: TRBJ2-2
d_gene: TRBD1
abundance: NA
v_gene: TRBV19
CDR3nt: TGTGCCAGTAGTATCGACAGGGGGCTCCCCGGGGAGCTGTTTTTT
CDR3aa: CASSIDRGLPGELFF

j_gene: TRBJ2-2
d_gene: NA
abundance: NA
v_gene: TRBV19
CDR3nt: TGTGCCACAGACGACAGGACGGTGAACACCGGGGAGCTGTTTTTT
CDR3aa: CATDDRTVNTGELFF

j_gene: TRBJ1-1
d_gene: NA
abundance: NA
v_gene: TRBV29-1
CDR3nt: TGCAGCGTTGAAGATGGGAGTGAAGCTTTCTTT
CDR3aa: CSVEDGSEAFF

j_gene: TRBJ1-1
d_gene: NA
abundance: NA
v_gene: TRBV21-1
CDR3nt: TGTGCCAGCAGCTCCTCCCGCGGCCCGGGAGGGACTGAAGCTTTCTTT
CDR3aa: CASSSSRGPGGTEAFF

j_gene: TRBJ2-1
d_gene: TRBD2
abundance: NA
v_gene: TRBV27
CDR3nt: TGTGCCAGCAGTTCCGGGACTAGCGGGGCCTACAATGAGCAGTTCTTC
CDR3aa: CASSSGTSGAYNEQFF

j_gene: TRBJ1-1
d_gene: NA
abundance: NA
v_gene: TRBV6-1
CDR3nt: TGTGCCAGCACCTTCGGACAGCTCACTGAAGCTTTCTTT
CDR3aa: CASTFGQLTEAFF

j_gene: TRBJ1-2
d_gene: TRBD1
abundance: NA
v_gene: TRBV5-4
CDR3nt: TGTGCCAGCAGCGGACAGGACAACTATGGCTACACCTTC
CDR3aa: CASSGQDNYGYTF

j_gene: TRBJ1-1
d_gene: NA
abundance: NA
v_gene: TRBV30
CDR3nt: TGTGCCTGGAGTGTAGCTGAAGGCACTGAAGCTTTCTTT
CDR3aa: CAWSVAEGTEAFF

j_gene: TRBJ2-7
d_gene: NA
abundance: NA
v_gene: TRBV4-2
CDR3nt: TGTGCCAGCAGCCAACTAGCTATTGAATCCTACGAGCAGTACTTC
CDR3aa: CASSQLAIESYEQYF

j_gene: TRBJ2-1
d_gene: NA
abundance: NA
v_gene: TRBV7-9
CDR3nt: TGTGCCAGCAGCTTATTCCAGGGCTCCTACAATGAGCAGTTCTTC
CDR3aa: CASSLFQGSYNEQFF

j_gene: TRBJ2-5
d_gene: NA
abundance: NA
v_gene: TRBV10-1
CDR3nt: TGCGCCAGCAGTGCGGGACTCCAAGAGACCCAGTACTTC
CDR3aa: CASSAGLQETQYF